The 8 T cell receptor beta chains below all came from one sample that was sequenced in a study of identical twins. Each CDR3 protein is one row after TCRdb ran MiXCR on the 5' RACE reads. Altogether under 350,000 distinct CDR3 sequences are present, around 9.7% being singletons, with the ten largest covering roughly 7%. In addition, the sample was reused for a study of yellow fever vaccine responses in identical twins.

Source material: CD8+ T cells sorted from blood. All receptors derive from a woman under 30 in good health.

In its sample, this clonotype was seen a few times. The chain couples TRBV28 to TRBJ2-5, with 7 bases matching TRBD1. The J segment lost 0 bases and the V segment lost 4 bases, leaving 8 bases of the junction unmatched. CDR1 is MDHEN and CDR2 is SYDVKM in the germline V gene. The CDR3 runs to 16 residues. CDR3: CASSSLRDSHQETQYF. For the CDR3, the DNA is TGTGCCAGCAGTTCTCTCCGGGACAGCCACCAAGAGACCCAGTACTTC.

The CDR3 here is CASSLVEFGTEAFF. DNA of the CDR3: TGTGCCAGCAGCTTAGTCGAATTCGGCACTGAAGCTTTCTTT. The genes are TRBV7-9 and TRBJ1-1, with D hard to call. This CDR3 comprises 14 residues. Germline V CDR1 and CDR2: SEHNR, FQNEAQ (reference sequence). V lost 1 base to trimming and J lost 4 bases, with 10 bases between them.

This clonotype was seen a few times. The V gene is TRBV20-1, the J gene TRBJ2-7, with 7 bases fitting TRBD1. V shed 8 bases, J shed 0 bases, and the junction held 7 bases outside the gene matches. The CDR3 loop spans 13 amino acids. Germline CDR1 and CDR2: DFQATT and SNEGSKA (reference sequence). CDR3 nucleotide sequence: TGCAGTCCCTTCGCAGGGGGCTCCTACGAGCAGTACTTC. This sequence encodes CSPFAGGSYEQYF.

At least ten counts were recorded for this clonotype. The chain combines TRBV28 with TRBJ2-1; D is unclear. The CDR3 length is 20 residues. V lost 4 bases, J lost 0 bases, and 25 bases lay in between. Germline CDR1 MDHEN, CDR2 SYDVKM. The CDR3 DNA follows: TGTGCCAGCAGTTGGATGTTAGGCCAGACCGGGTGGAGCTCCTACAATGAGCAGTTCTTC. Its protein product is CASSWMLGQTGWSSYNEQFF. Full variable domain (rest looked up from reference TRBV28 and TRBJ2-1): DVKVTQSSRYLVKRTGEKVFLECVQDMDHENMFWYRQDPGLGLRLIYFSYDVKMKEKGDIPEGYSVSREKKERFSLILESASTNQTSMYLCASSWMLGQTGWSSYNEQFFGPGTRLTVL.

This clonotype was observed a few times. J is TRBJ2-7 and V is TRBV29-1; D gene ambiguous. The CDR3 is 13 residues long. The V and J ends lost 0 bases and 5 bases respectively, with 11 bases between them. The germline CDR1 and CDR2 sequences are SQVTM and ANQGSEA. CDR3 coding DNA: TGCAGCGTTGAAGAGTCACGGAGAAACGAGCAGTACTTC. Translating gives CSVEESRRNEQYF.

The chain combines TRBV4-1 with TRBJ2-5; D may be TRBD2 (7 bases). This CDR3 is 16 amino acids long. Trimming removed 3 bases at V and 5 bases at J, with 19 bases between. CDR1 MGHRA and CDR2 YSYEKL come from the germline V gene. CDR3 in DNA: TGCGCCAGCAGCCATTTAGCTATGGGGGGGCGGGAGACCCAGTACTTC. Amino acids: CASSHLAMGGRETQYF.

This clonotype was seen a handful of times. The rearrangement joins TRBV6-2 or TRBV6-3 to TRBJ2-1; TRBD2 agrees at 12 bases. This CDR3 is built from 17 residues. The V segment lost 8 bases and the J segment 0 bases; nucleotides outside the gene matches: 8. Per the germline V gene, CDR1 is MNHEY and CDR2 is SVGEGT. The chain's CDR3 is CASQPAGLAGSYNEQFF. In DNA, the CDR3 is TGTGCCAGCCAACCGGCGGGACTAGCGGGCTCCTACAATGAGCAGTTCTTC.

V is TRBV7-3 and J is TRBJ2-3, with 8 nucleotides matching TRBD2. Per germline, CDR1 SGHTA and CDR2 FQGTGA. The V segment lost 3 bases and the J segment 4 bases; nucleotides outside the gene matches: 6. The CDR3 totals 15 residues. In nucleotides, the CDR3 is TGTGCCAGCAGCTTCCGGGGGGGGGGCTCAGATACGCAGTATTTT. Protein: CASSFRGGGSDTQYF.